The rows below give T cell receptor beta chains drawn from one sample of a study of beta chain features in type 1 diabetes. Here immunoSEQ multiplex PCR was the method, and the copy in TCRdb shows in-frame clones only, minus some. The sample lists about 60,000 clones; around three fifths were seen once. Sequencing used Tregs from blood. Every receptor here comes from a woman in her late teens or twenties in good health. Both conserved end residues are part of each CDR3. Each record gives: J gene, V gene, D gene, clone size, CDR3 protein, CDR3 DNA. A D gene is named only where the DNA matches it firmly. A clone size is listed for some rows: how often the clone was seen (once, few, many), or a class if it is expanded.

>TRBJ2-2|TRBV4-1|TRBD2|.
CASSQGLAGALNTGELFF
TGCGCCAGCAGCCAAGGGCTAGCGGGGGCCTTGAACACCGGGGAGCTGTTTTTT
>TRBJ2-3|TRBV5-1|.|.
CASSLGLVADTQYF
TGCGCCAGCAGCCTGGGACTCGTCGCAGATACGCAGTATTTT
>TRBJ2-5|TRBV7-9|TRBD1|.
CASSPYGTGTQETQYF
TGTGCCAGCAGCCCCTACGGGACAGGCACACAAGAGACCCAGTACTTC
>TRBJ2-1|TRBV5-1|TRBD1|few
CASSSLTGSDNEQFF
TGCGCCAGCAGCAGCCTGACAGGGTCCGACAATGAGCAGTTCTTC
>TRBJ1-1|TRBV2|.|few
CASSLMGGRENTEAFF
TGTGCCAGCAGTTTAATGGGGGGGAGGGAGAACACTGAAGCTTTCTTT
>TRBJ1-2|TRBV7-9|TRBD1|.
CASSLRRGPTSIDGYTF
TGTGCCAGCAGCTTACGCAGGGGGCCCACCTCTATCGACGGCTACACCTTC
>TRBJ2-1|TRBV7-2|TRBD2|few
CASRGLAVYNEQFF
TGTGCCAGCAGGGGACTAGCGGTTTACAATGAGCAGTTCTTC
>TRBJ2-2|TRBV6-1|.|.
CASSGRVRNTGELFF
TGTGCCAGCAGTGGGAGAGTTAGAAACACCGGGGAGCTGTTTTTT
>TRBJ2-1|TRBV19|.|.
CASRARWAGGNEQFF
TGTGCCAGTAGGGCGAGATGGGCCGGAGGGAATGAGCAGTTCTTC
>TRBJ1-1|TRBV10-3|.|.
CAIHDRTKNTEAFF
TGTGCCATCCACGACAGGACCAAGAACACTGAAGCTTTCTTT
>TRBJ2-1|TRBV9|TRBD1|.
CASSSGTGGKSSYNEQFF
TGTGCCAGCAGCTCCGGGACAGGGGGAAAGAGCTCCTACAATGAGCAGTTCTTC
>TRBJ1-1|TRBV7-2|TRBD1|.
CASSPQQGAVTEAFF
TGTGCCAGCAGCCCCCAACAGGGGGCGGTTACTGAAGCTTTCTTT
>TRBJ2-2|TRBV18|TRBD1|few
CASSPRTGDTGELFF
TGTGCCAGCTCACCGAGGACAGGAGACACCGGGGAGCTGTTTTTT
>TRBJ1-2|TRBV2|TRBD1|.
CASWRGGKFGYTF
TGTGCCAGCTGGAGAGGGGGCAAATTTGGCTACACCTTC
>TRBJ1-1|TRBV5-4|TRBD1|.
CASSLVGQGDGEAFF
TGTGCCAGCAGCTTGGTGGGACAGGGGGATGGTGAAGCTTTCTTT
>TRBJ2-7|TRBV7-9|TRBD2|.
CASSLPRASGGYSNEQYF
TGTGCCAGCAGCTTGCCCCGGGCTAGCGGGGGGTACTCGAACGAGCAGTACTTC
>TRBJ2-1|TRBV5-4|.|.
CASSLGGASWGGPSEQFF
TGTGCCAGCAGCTTGGGGGGGGCTAGCTGGGGGGGCCCTAGTGAGCAGTTCTTC
>TRBJ2-1|TRBV19|.|.
CASSIQTRYNEQFF
TGTGCCAGTAGTATACAGACTCGCTACAATGAGCAGTTCTTC
>TRBJ2-1|TRBV7-6|TRBD2|once
CASSLALAGTDEQFF
TGTGCCAGCAGCTTAGCGCTAGCGGGAACCGATGAGCAGTTCTTC
>TRBJ2-3|TRBV5-4|.|.
CASSFRADTQYF
TGTGCCAGCAGCTTCCGGGCAGATACGCAGTATTTT
>TRBJ1-1|TRBV29-1|.|.
CSVEGRNTEAFF
TGCAGCGTTGAGGGCAGGAACACTGAAGCTTTCTTT
>TRBJ1-2|TRBV4-1|.|.
CASSREWRGYYGYTF
TGCGCCAGCAGCCGAGAATGGCGGGGATACTATGGCTACACCTTC
>TRBJ2-1|TRBV4-1|TRBD2|few
CASSRYLAGGGNEQFF
TGCGCCAGCAGCCGATACCTAGCGGGAGGTGGGAATGAGCAGTTCTTC
>TRBJ2-2|TRBV5-1|.|.
CASNQGHYTGELFF
TGCGCCAGCAACCAGGGTCACTACACCGGGGAGCTGTTTTTT
>TRBJ2-7|TRBV5-1|TRBD2|.
CASSPTGGRAYEQYF
TGCGCCAGCAGCCCCACGGGCGGGAGAGCCTACGAGCAGTACTTC
>TRBJ1-6|TRBV2|TRBD1|.
CASSETGQGNSPLHF
TGTGCCAGCAGTGAAACGGGACAGGGGAATTCACCCCTCCACTTT
>TRBJ1-2|TRBV2|TRBD1|.
CASRAGQVFSGYTF
TGTGCCAGTAGAGCGGGACAGGTTTTTTCTGGCTACACCTTC
>TRBJ1-1|TRBV7-9|.|.
CASSTFQGISAFF
TGTGCCAGCAGCACCTTTCAGGGAATATCGGCTTTCTTT
>TRBJ2-1|TRBV7-2|TRBD2|.
CASSQRGEPYNEQFF
TGTGCCAGCAGCCAGCGGGGGGAACCCTACAATGAGCAGTTCTTC
>TRBJ1-2|TRBV5-6|.|.
CASSGDTPKGYGYTF
TGTGCCAGCAGCGGGGACACCCCAAAGGGCTATGGCTACACCTTC
>TRBJ2-1|TRBV4-1|TRBD2|few
CASSQGGGFAFSNEQFF
TGCGCCAGCAGCCAAGGGGGAGGGTTCGCTTTCAGCAATGAGCAGTTCTTC
>TRBJ2-7|TRBV18|TRBD1|once
CASSLRGQGYEQYF
TGTGCCAGCTCACTGCGGGGACAGGGATACGAGCAGTACTTC
>TRBJ2-1|TRBV9|TRBD2|.
CASSPQGISGRGSSYNEQFF
TGTGCCAGCAGCCCCCAGGGGATTAGCGGGAGGGGGAGCTCCTACAATGAGCAGTTCTTC